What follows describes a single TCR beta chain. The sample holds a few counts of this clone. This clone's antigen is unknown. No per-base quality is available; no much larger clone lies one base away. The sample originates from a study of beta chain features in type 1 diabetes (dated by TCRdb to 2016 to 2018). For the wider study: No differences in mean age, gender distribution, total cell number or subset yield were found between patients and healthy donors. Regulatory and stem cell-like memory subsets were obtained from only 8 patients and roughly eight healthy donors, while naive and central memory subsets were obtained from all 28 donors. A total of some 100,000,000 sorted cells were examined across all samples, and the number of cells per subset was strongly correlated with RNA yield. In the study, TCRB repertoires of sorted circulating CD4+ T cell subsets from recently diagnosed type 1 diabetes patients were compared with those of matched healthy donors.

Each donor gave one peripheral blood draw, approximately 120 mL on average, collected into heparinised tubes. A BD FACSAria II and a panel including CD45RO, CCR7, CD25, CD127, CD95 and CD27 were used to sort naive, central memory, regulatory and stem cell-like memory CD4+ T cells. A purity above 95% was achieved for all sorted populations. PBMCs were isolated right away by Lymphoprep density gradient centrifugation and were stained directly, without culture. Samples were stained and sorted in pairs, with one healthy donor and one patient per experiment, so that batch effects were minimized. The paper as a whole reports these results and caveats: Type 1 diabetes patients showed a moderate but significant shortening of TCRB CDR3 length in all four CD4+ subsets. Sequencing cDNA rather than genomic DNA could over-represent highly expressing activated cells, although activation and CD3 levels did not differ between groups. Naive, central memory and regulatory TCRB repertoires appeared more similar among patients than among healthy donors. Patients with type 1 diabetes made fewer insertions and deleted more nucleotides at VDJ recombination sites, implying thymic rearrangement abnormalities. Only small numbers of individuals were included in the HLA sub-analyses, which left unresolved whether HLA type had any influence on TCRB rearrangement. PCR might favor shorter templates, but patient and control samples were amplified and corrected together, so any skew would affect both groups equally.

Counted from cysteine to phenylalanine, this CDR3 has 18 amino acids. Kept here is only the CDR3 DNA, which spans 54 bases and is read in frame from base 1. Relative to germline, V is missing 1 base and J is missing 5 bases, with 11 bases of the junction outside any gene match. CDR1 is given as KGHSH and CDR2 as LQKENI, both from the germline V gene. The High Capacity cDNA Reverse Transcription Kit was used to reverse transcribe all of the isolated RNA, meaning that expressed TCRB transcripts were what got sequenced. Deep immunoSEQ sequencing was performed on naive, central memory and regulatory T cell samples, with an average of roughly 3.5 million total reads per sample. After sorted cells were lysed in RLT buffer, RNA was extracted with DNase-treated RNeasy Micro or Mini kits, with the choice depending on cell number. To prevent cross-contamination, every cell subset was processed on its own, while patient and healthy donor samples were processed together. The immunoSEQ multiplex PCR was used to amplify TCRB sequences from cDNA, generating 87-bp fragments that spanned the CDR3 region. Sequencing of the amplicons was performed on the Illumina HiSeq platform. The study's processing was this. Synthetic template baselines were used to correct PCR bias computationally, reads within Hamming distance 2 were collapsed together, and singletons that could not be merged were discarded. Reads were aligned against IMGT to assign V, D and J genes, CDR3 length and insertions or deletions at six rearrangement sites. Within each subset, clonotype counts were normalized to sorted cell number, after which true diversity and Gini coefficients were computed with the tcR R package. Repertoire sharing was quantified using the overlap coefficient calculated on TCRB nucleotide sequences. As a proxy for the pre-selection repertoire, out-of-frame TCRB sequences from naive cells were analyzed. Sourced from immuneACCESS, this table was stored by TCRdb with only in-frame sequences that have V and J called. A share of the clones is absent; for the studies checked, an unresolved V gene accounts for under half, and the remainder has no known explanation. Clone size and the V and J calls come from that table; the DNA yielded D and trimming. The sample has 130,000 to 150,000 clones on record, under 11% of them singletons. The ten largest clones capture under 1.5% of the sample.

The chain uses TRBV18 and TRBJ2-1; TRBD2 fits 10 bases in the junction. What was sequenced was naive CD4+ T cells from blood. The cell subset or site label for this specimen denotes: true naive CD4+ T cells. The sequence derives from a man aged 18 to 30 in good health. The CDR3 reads CASSPLEELAGTDNEQFF. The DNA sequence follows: TGTGCCAGCTCACCACTTGAAGAACTAGCGGGGACTGACAATGAGCAGTTCTTC.